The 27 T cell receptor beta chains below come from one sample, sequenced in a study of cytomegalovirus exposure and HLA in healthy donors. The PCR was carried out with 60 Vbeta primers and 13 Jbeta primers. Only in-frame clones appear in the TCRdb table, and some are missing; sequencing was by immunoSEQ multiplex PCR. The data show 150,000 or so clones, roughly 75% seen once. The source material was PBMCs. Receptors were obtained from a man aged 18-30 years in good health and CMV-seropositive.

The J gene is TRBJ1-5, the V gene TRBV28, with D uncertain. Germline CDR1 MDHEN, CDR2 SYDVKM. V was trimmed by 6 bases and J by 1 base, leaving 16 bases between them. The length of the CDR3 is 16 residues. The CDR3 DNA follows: TGTGCCAGCAGCGATGAGGGCATGGTCAGCAATCAGCCCCAGCATTTT. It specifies CASSDEGMVSNQPQHF.

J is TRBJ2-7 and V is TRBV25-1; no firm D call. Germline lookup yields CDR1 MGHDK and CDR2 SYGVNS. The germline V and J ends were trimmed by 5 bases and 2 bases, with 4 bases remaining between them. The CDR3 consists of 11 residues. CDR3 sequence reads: CASSNTYEQYF. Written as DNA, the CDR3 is TGTGCCAGCAGTAACACCTACGAGCAGTACTTC.

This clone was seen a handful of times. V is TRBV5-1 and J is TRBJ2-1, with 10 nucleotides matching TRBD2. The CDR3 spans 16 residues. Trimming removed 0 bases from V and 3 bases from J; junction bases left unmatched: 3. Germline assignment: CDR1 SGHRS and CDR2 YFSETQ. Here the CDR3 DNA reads TGCGCCAGCAGCTTGGACCTAGCGGGAGTCTACAATGAGCAGTTCTTC. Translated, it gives CASSLDLAGVYNEQFF.

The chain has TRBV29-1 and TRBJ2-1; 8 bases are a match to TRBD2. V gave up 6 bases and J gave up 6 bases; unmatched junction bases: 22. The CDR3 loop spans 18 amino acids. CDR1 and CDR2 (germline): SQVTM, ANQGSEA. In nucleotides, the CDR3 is TGCAGCGTAACAAGACCCGGCAGGAAGATAGCGGGATTCAATGAGCAGTTCTTC. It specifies CSVTRPGRKIAGFNEQFF.

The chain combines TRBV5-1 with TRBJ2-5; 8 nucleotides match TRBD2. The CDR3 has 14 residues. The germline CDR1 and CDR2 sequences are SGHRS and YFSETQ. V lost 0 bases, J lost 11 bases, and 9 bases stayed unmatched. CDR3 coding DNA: TGCGCCAGCAGCTTGGGAAGCGGGAGTGAAGAGCAGTACTTC. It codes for CASSLGSGSEEQYF.

DNA of the CDR3: TGTGCCAGTGTACCGGACAGGGTTAGGGACACTGAAGCTTTCTTT. Encoded protein: CASVPDRVRDTEAFF. The V and J genes are TRBV19 and TRBJ1-1, with 8 bases that match TRBD1. The V segment lost 8 bases and the J segment 3 bases; nucleotides outside the gene matches: 11. The CDR3 length is 15 residues. Germline V CDR1 and CDR2: LNHDA, SQIVND (reference sequence). Full variable domain (missing parts from reference TRBV19 and TRBJ1-1): DGGITQSPKYLFRKEGQNVTLSCEQNLNHDAMYWYRQDPGQGLRLIYYSQIVNDFQKGDIAEGYSVSREKKESFPLTVTSAQKNPTAFYLCASVPDRVRDTEAFFGQGTRLTVV.

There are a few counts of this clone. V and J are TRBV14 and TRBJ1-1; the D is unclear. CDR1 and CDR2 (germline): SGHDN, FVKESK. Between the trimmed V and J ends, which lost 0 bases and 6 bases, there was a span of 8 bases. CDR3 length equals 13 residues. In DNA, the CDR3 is TGTGCCAGCAGCCAAGATTACCGAGCTGAAGCTTTCTTT. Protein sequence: CASSQDYRAEAFF.

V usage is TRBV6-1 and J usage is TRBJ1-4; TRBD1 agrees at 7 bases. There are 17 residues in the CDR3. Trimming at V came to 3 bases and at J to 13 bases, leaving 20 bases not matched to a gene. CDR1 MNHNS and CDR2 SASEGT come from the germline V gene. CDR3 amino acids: CASSDRILPGGIGGLFF. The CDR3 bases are TGTGCCAGCAGTGACAGGATCTTACCAGGGGGAATTGGTGGACTGTTTTTT.

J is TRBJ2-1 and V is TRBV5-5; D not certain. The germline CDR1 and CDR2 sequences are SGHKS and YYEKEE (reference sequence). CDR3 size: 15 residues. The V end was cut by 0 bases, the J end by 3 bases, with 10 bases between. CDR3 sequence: CASSLGPGNYNEQFF. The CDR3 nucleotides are TGTGCCAGCAGCTTGGGACCAGGAAACTACAATGAGCAGTTCTTC.

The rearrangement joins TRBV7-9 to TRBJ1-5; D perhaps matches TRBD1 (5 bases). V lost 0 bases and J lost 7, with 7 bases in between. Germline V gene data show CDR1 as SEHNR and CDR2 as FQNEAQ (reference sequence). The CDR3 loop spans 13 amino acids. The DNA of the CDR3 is TGTGCCAGCAGCTTAGCGCAGGGCCAGCCCCAGCATTTT. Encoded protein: CASSLAQGQPQHF.

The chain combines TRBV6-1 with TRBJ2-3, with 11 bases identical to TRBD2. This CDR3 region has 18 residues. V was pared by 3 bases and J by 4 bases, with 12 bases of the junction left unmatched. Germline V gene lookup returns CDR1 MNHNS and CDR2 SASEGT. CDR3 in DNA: TGTGCCAGCAGTGACGGGACGGATGGACTAGCGGGCCCAGATACGCAGTATTTT. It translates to CASSDGTDGLAGPDTQYF.

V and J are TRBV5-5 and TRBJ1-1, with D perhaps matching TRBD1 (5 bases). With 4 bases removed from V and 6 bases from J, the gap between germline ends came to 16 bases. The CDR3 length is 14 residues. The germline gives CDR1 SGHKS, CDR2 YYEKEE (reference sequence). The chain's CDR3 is CASSQSKGRPEAFF. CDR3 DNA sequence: TGTGCCAGCAGCCAAAGCAAGGGGCGTCCTGAAGCTTTCTTT.

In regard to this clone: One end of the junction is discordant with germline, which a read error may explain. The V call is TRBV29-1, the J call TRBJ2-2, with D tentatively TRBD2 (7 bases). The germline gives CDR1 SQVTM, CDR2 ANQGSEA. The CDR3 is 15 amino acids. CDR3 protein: CRVQGGGANTGELFF. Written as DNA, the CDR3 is TGCCGCGTCCAAGGGGGAGGGGCCAACACCGGGGAGCTGTTTTTT.

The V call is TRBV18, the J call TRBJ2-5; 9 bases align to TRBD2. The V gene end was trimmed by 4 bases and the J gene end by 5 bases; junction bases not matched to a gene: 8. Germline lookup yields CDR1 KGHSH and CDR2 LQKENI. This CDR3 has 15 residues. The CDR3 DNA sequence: TGTGCCAGCTCACTCATTAGCGGGAGAGGGGAGACCCAGTACTTC. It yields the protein CASSLISGRGETQYF.

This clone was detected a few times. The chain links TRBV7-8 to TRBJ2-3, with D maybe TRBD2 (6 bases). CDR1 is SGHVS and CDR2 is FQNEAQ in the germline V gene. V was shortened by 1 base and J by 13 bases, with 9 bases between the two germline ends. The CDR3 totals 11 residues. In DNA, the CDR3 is TGTGCCAGCAGCTTAGTCGGCGGGAAGTATTTT. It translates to CASSLVGGKYF.

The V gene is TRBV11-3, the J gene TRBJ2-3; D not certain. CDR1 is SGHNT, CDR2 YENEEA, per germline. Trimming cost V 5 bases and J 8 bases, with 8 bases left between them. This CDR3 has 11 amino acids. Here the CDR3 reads CASSKTGTQYF. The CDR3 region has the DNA TGTGCCAGCAGCAAAACTGGTACGCAGTATTTT.

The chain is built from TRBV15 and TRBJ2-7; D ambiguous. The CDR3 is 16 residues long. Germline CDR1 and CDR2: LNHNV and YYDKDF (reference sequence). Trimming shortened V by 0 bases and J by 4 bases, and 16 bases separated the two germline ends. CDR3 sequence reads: CATSRDEAKNGYEQYF. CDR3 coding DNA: TGTGCCACCAGCAGAGATGAAGCCAAAAACGGGTACGAGCAGTACTTC.

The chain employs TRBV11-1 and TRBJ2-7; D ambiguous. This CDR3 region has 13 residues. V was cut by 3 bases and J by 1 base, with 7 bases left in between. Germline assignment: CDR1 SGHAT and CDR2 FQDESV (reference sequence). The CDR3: CASSFPPSYEQYF. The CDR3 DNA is TGTGCCAGCAGCTTCCCCCCTTCCTACGAGCAGTACTTC.

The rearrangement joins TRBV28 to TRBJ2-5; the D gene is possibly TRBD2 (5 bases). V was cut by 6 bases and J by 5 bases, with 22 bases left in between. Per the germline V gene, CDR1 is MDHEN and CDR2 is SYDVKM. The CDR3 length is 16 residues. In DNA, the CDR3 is TGTGCCAGCAGCCGCCTCACCCTACGGGGAATTGAGACCCAGTACTTC. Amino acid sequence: CASSRLTLRGIETQYF.

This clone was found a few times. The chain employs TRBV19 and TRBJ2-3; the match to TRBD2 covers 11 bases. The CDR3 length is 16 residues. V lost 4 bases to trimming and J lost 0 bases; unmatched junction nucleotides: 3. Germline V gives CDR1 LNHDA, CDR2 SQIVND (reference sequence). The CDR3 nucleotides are TGTGCCAGTAGTAAAATAGCGGGAGGGAGCACAGATACGCAGTATTTT. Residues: CASSKIAGGSTDTQYF.

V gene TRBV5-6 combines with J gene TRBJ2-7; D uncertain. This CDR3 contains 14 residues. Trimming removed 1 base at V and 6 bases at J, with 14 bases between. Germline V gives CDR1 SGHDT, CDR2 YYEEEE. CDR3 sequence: CASSLFRLIGEQYF. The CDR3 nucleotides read TGTGCCAGCAGCTTGTTCAGGCTAATCGGCGAGCAGTACTTC.

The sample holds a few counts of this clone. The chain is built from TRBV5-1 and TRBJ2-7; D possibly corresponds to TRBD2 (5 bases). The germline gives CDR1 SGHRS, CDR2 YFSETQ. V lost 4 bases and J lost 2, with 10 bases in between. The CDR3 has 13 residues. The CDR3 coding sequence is TGCGCCAGCAGCCAGGAGGTGGCCTACGAGCAGTACTTC. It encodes CASSQEVAYEQYF.

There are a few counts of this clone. The CDR3 here is CASSTPQGLGTEAFF. The CDR3 nucleotides are TGTGCCAGCAGTACGCCGCAGGGGCTAGGGACTGAAGCTTTCTTT. This chain uses TRBV27 with TRBJ1-1; D might be TRBD1 (6 bases). Germline V CDR1 and CDR2: MNHEY, SMNVEV (reference sequence). Trimming stripped 5 bases from V and 5 bases from J, with 18 bases between. The CDR3 extends over 15 amino acids.

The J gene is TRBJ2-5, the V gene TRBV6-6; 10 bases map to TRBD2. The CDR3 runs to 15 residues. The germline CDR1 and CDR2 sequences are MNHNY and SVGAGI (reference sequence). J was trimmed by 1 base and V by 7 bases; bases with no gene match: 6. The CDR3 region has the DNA TGTGCCAGCAACAAACGGACTAGCGGCCAAGAGACCCAGTACTTC. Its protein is CASNKRTSGQETQYF.

The CDR3 loop is CASSQYRDNYGYTF. As DNA, the CDR3 is TGTGCCAGCAGCCAGTATAGAGATAACTATGGCTACACCTTC. V gene TRBV4-2 combines with J gene TRBJ1-2; D is unclear. This CDR3 region has 14 residues. The ends were cut back, 3 bases at V and 1 base at J, with 9 bases in the middle. Germline loops: CDR1 LGHNA, CDR2 YNFKEQ.

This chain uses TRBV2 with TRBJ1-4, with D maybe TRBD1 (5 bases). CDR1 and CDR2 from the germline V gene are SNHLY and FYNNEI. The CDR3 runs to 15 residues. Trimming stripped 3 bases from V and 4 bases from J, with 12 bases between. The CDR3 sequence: CASSDPYRNNEKLFF. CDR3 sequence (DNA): TGTGCCAGCAGTGACCCATACAGGAATAATGAAAAACTGTTTTTT.

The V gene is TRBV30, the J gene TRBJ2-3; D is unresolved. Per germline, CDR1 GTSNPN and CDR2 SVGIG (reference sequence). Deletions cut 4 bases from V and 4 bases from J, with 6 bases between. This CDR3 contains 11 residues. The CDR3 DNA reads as TGTGCCTGGAACTATGCAGATACGCAGTATTTT. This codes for CAWNYADTQYF.